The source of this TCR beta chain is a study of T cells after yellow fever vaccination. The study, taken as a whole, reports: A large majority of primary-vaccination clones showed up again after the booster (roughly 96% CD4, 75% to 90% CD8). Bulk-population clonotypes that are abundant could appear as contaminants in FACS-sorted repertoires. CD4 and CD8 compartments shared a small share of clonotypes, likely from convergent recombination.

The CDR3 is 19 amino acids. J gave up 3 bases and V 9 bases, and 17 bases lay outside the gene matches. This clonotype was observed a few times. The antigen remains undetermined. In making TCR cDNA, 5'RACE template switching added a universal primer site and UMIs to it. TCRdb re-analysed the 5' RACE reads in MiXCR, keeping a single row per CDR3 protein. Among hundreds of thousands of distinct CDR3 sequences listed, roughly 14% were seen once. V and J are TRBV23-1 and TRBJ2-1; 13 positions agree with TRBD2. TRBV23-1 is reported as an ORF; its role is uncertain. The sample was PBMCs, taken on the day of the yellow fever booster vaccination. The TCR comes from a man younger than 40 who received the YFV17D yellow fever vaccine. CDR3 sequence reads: CARSNAGTSGTHSYNEQFF. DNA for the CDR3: TGCGCCAGGAGTAATGCCGGGACTAGCGGGACACACAGCTACAATGAGCAGTTCTTC.